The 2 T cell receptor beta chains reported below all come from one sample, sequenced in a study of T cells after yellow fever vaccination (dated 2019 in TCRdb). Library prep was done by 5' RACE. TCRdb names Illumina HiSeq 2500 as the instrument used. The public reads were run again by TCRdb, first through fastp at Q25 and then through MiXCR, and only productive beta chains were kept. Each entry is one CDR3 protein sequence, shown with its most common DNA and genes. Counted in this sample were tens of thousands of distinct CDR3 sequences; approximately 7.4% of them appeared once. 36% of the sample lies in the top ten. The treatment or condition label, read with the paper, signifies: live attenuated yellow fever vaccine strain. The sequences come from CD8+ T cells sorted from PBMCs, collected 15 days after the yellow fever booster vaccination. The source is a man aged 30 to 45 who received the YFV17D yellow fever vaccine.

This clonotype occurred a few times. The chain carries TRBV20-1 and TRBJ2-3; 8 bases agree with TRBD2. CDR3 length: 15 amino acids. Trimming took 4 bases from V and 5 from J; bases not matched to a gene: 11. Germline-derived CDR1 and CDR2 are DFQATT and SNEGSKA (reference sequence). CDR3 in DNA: TGCAGTGCTACCGCCGAGCCGGGAGGGGGAGATACGCAGTATTTT. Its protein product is CSATAEPGGGDTQYF.

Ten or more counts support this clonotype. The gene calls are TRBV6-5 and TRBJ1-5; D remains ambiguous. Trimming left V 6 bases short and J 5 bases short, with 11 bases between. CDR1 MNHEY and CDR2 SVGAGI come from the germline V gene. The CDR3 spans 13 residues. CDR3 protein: CASRSSWHQPQHF. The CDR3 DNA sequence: TGTGCCAGCAGAAGTTCCTGGCATCAGCCCCAGCATTTT.